Following are 20 T cell receptor beta chains from one sample sequenced in a study of blood T cell repertoires in COVID-19. The table came from immunoSEQ multiplex PCR; TCRdb's copy has only in-frame clones and leaves some out. The sample includes 200,000 to 250,000 clones, around 87% seen only once; the top ten take around 7%. Source material: PBMCs or T cells enriched from blood (not recorded which). These receptors all come from a young man in a cohort exposed to, infected with or recovered from COVID-19 (not recorded which).

The CDR3 coding sequence is TGTGCCAGCAGCATCAGGACAGGGGATAACTCCTACGAGCAGTACTTC. This gives the protein CASSIRTGDNSYEQYF. This sequence joins TRBV7-2 and TRBJ2-7; TRBD1 agrees at 9 bases. Germline values: CDR1 SGHTA, CDR2 FQGNSA. V lost 5 bases to trimming and J lost 0 bases; unmatched junction nucleotides: 8. The CDR3 has 16 amino acids. The entire variable domain, with the rest obtained from reference TRBV7-2 and TRBJ2-7, is as follows: GAGVSQSPSNKVTEKGKDVELRCDPISGHTALYWYRQSLGQGLEFLIYFQGNSAPDKSGLPSDRFSAERTGGSVSTLTIQRTQQEDSAVYLCASSIRTGDNSYEQYFGPGTRLTVT.

The chain has TRBV6-6 and TRBJ2-7; TRBD1 aligns across 7 bases. Germline trimming cut 5 bases from V and 2 bases from J; bases unmatched to any gene: 9. CDR3 size: 15 residues. Germline V gene sequence: CDR1 MNHNY, CDR2 SVGAGI (reference sequence). The CDR3 region has the DNA TGTGCCAGCAGTGTCGCCTGGACAGGACCCTACGAGCAGTACTTC. Its translation: CASSVAWTGPYEQYF.

The V and J genes are TRBV27 and TRBJ2-1; D might be TRBD2 (11 bases). This CDR3 is 18 amino acids long. The V and J ends lost 2 bases and 12 bases respectively, with 29 bases between them. Per the germline V gene, CDR1 is MNHEY and CDR2 is SMNVEV (reference sequence). CDR3 nucleotides: TGTGCCAGCAGTTTACGACAGGGGGCACTAGCGGGAGTCTTGGGGCAGTTCTTC. Its translation: CASSLRQGALAGVLGQFF.

On this clone itself: In the same sample, other DNA sequences code for this CDR3. The CDR3 DNA follows: TGTGCCAGCAGTTTTCTCGGCGGGGGCAATGAGCAGTTCTTC. Its protein product is CASSFLGGGNEQFF. The V gene is TRBV27, the J gene TRBJ2-1; TRBD2 agrees at 7 bases. The CDR3 covers 14 residues. The V segment lost 3 bases and the J segment 6 bases; nucleotides outside the gene matches: 5. CDR1 and CDR2 from the germline V gene are MNHEY and SMNVEV (reference sequence).

The chain carries TRBV10-3 and TRBJ2-7, with 15 bases aligning to TRBD2. Trimming at V came to 3 bases and at J to 5 bases, leaving 14 bases not matched to a gene. The CDR3 is 19 amino acids. Germline CDR1 ENHRY, CDR2 SYGVKD. The CDR3 sequence: CAISDRRTSGRGPLDEQYF. CDR3 coding DNA: TGTGCCATCAGTGACCGTAGGACTAGCGGGAGGGGACCCCTGGACGAGCAGTACTTC.

The chain has TRBV7-6 and TRBJ1-6, with 10 nucleotides matching TRBD1. The germline CDR1 and CDR2 sequences are SGHVS and FNYEAQ. The CDR3 runs to 16 residues. J lost 5 bases, V lost 5 bases, and 6 bases had no gene match. CDR3 sequence (DNA): TGTGCCAGCAGCCAAGACAGGGGGCGTCATAATTCACCCCTCCACTTT. Translated: CASSQDRGRHNSPLHF.

The chain links TRBV4-1 to TRBJ2-5, with 8 bases aligning to TRBD1. CDR3 length equals 16 residues. V dropped 0 bases and J dropped 5; count of bases not matched to a gene: 8. CDR1 is MGHRA and CDR2 is YSYEKL in the germline V gene. The CDR3 DNA sequence: TGCGCCAGCAGCCAAGATGTCGGACAGGGTGGCGAGACCCAGTACTTC. Translated: CASSQDVGQGGETQYF.

This rearrangement joins TRBV19 to TRBJ2-1, with TRBD2 matching over 9 bases. Germline lookup yields CDR1 LNHDA and CDR2 SQIVND (reference sequence). V shed 3 bases, J shed 10 bases, and the junction held 4 bases outside the gene matches. There are 13 residues in the CDR3. In DNA form, the CDR3 reads TGTGCCAGTAGTATTGGGCTAGCGGGGGAGCAGTTCTTC. It codes for CASSIGLAGEQFF.

This chain links TRBV21-1 with TRBJ2-3; the table's D gene call, TRBD2, was not cross checked with the DNA. TRBV21-1 is a listed pseudogene. The CDR3 covers 18 residues. The CDR3 DNA sequence: TGTGCCAGCAGCAAACGACTAGCGGGATATCGAGGAACAGATACGCAGTATTTT. Translated: CASSKRLAGYRGTDTQYF.

This rearrangement joins TRBV19 to TRBJ1-2, with 11 bases lining up with TRBD1. The CDR3 has 15 residues. Germline V CDR1 and CDR2: LNHDA, SQIVND (reference sequence). With V trimmed by 8 bases and J by 4 bases, 9 bases remained unmatched. The CDR3 reads CASFTPGQGVYGYTF. DNA of the CDR3: TGTGCCAGTTTTACCCCGGGACAGGGGGTCTATGGCTACACCTTC.

The V call is TRBV6-1, the J call TRBJ1-2; D call uncertain. This CDR3 contains 15 residues. V was clipped by 2 bases and J by 2 bases, with 12 bases between them. In germline, CDR1 is MNHNS, CDR2 SASEGT. The CDR3 protein is CASSETPQENYGYTF. The CDR3, as DNA: TGTGCCAGCAGTGAAACCCCCCAGGAAAACTATGGCTACACCTTC.

The chain has TRBV19 and TRBJ2-1; 7 nucleotides match TRBD2. The V segment lost 4 bases and the J segment 6 bases; nucleotides outside the gene matches: 0. This CDR3 contains 12 residues. Germline CDR1 and CDR2: LNHDA and SQIVND (reference sequence). The chain's CDR3 is CASSSGSNEQFF. DNA of the CDR3: TGTGCCAGTAGTAGCGGGAGCAATGAGCAGTTCTTC.

The chain recombines TRBV7-6 with TRBJ2-5; 9 positions agree with TRBD2. The J segment lost 3 bases and the V segment lost 4 bases, leaving 12 bases of the junction unmatched. CDR1 is SGHVS, CDR2 FNYEAQ, per germline. The CDR3 contains 17 residues. In nucleotides, the CDR3 is TGTGCCAGCAGCTCCTTTTCGGCGGGACTAGCTAAAGAGACCCAGTACTTC. This codes for CASSSFSAGLAKETQYF.

V is TRBV7-3 and J is TRBJ2-2, with 10 bases aligning to TRBD2. The CDR3 length is 18 residues. CDR1 and CDR2 from the germline V gene are SGHTA and FQGTGA. With V trimmed by 5 bases and J by 8 bases, 17 bases remained unmatched. Here the CDR3 DNA reads TGTGCCAGCAGCCCCCGGGGGGCGCTAGCGGGAGTGACAGGGGAGCTGTTTTTT. This encodes CASSPRGALAGVTGELFF.

CDR3 DNA: TGTGCCAGCAGCGTTGGCAGGGAGGTAAATCAGCCCCAGCATTTT. Protein sequence: CASSVGREVNQPQHF. The chain combines TRBV9 with TRBJ1-5; D perhaps matches TRBD1 (5 bases). The V and J ends lost 2 bases and 4 bases respectively, with 13 bases between them. The CDR3 runs to 15 residues. Looked up from germline, CDR1 is SGDLS and CDR2 is YYNGEE.

This clone came up once. This chain joins TRBV27 and TRBJ2-1; tentative D call: TRBD1 (6 bases). The CDR3 loop spans 14 amino acids. V lost 5 bases and J 2 bases, leaving 10 bases between the germline ends. Germline V gives CDR1 MNHEY, CDR2 SMNVEV (reference sequence). CDR3 region: CASSPQGTYNEQFF. CDR3 coding DNA: TGTGCCAGCAGTCCACAGGGTACCTACAATGAGCAGTTCTTC.

V is TRBV9 and J is TRBJ2-7; 11 nucleotides agree with TRBD1. The CDR3 contains 13 residues. Germline loops: CDR1 SGDLS, CDR2 YYNGEE. J gave up 6 bases and V 4 bases, and 3 bases lay outside the gene matches. The CDR3 loop is CASSRDRGIEQYF. CDR3 coding DNA: TGTGCCAGCAGCCGGGACAGGGGGATCGAGCAGTACTTC.

The V call is TRBV23-1, the J call TRBJ2-4, with a weak D call TRBD2 (6 bases). Being an ORF, TRBV23-1 has a function that is uncertain. The CDR3 contains 17 residues. V was trimmed by 6 bases and J by 6 bases, leaving 24 bases between them. The CDR3 DNA reads as TGCGCCAGCAGCCACTCCCGGGCCCCCGGGCGGGGAAACATTCAGTACTTC. Translated: CASSHSRAPGRGNIQYF.

This clone appeared once. The chain uses TRBV29-1 and TRBJ2-7; a weak D match, TRBD1 (6 bases). From germline, CDR1 is SQVTM and CDR2 ANQGSEA. The CDR3 totals 15 residues. Trimming removed 1 base from V and 3 bases from J, with 16 bases in between. Written as DNA, the CDR3 is TGCAGCGTTGAAGCTCAACAACAGGGATTCTACGAGCAGTACTTC. This translates into CSVEAQQQGFYEQYF.

The chain joins TRBV9 to TRBJ2-7, with 7 bases matching TRBD2. CDR1 is SGDLS and CDR2 is YYNGEE in the germline V gene. Trimming removed 3 bases from V and 4 bases from J; junction bases left unmatched: 10. The CDR3 spans 15 residues. The CDR3 nucleotides are TGTGCCAGCAGCGCCCACCGGGACTACTTATACGAGCAGTACTTC. Translating it yields CASSAHRDYLYEQYF.